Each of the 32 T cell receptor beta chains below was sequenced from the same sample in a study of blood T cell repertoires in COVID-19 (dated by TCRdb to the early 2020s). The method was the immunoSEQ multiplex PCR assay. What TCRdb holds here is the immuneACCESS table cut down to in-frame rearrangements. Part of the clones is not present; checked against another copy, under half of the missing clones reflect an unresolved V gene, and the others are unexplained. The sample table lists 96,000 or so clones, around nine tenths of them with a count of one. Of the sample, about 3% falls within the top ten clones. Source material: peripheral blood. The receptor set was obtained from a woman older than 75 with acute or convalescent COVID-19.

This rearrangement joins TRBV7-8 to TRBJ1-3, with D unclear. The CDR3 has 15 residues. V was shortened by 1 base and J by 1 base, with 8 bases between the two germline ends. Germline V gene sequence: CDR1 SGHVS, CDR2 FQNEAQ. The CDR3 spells CASSLGASSGNTIYF. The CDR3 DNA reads TGTGCCAGCAGCTTAGGGGCCAGTTCTGGAAACACCATATATTTT.

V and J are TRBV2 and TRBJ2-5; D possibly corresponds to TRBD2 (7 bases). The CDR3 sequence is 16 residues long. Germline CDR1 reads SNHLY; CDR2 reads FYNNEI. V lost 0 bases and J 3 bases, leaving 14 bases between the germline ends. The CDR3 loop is CASSEALGGPKETQYF. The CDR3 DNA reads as TGTGCCAGCAGTGAAGCGCTGGGGGGGCCAAAAGAGACCCAGTACTTC.

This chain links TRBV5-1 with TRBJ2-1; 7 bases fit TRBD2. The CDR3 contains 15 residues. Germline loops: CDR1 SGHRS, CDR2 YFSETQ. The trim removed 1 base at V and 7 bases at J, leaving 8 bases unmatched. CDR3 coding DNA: TGCGCCAGCAGCTTGAAATCGGGAGGAGCTAATGAGCAGTTCTTC. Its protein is CASSLKSGGANEQFF.

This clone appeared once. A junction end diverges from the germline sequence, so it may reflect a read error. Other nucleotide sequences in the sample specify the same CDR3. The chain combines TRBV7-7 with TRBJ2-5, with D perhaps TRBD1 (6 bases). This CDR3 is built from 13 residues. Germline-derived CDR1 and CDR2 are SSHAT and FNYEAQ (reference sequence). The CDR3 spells CASSLGRGETQYF. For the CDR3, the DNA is TGTGCTAGCAGCTTAGGCAGGGGTGAGACCCAGTACTTC.

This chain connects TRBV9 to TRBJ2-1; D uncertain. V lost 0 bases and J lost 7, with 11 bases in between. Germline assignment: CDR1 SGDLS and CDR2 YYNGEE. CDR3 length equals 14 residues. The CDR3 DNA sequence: TGTGCCAGCAGCGTAGGCCGCAGGCCTAATGAGCAGTTCTTC. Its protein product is CASSVGRRPNEQFF.

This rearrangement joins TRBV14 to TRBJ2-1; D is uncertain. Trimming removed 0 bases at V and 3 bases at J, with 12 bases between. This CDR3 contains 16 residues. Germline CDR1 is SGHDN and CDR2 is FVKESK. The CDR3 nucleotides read TGTGCCAGCAGCCAAGACGGCGGAGCCCACTACAATGAGCAGTTCTTC. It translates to CASSQDGGAHYNEQFF.

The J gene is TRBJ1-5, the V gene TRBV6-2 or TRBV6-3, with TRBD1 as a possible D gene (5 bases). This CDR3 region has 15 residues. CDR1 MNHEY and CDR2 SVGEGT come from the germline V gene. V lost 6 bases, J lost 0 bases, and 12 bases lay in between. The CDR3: CASSSSGLSNQPQHF. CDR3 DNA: TGTGCCAGCAGCTCGTCGGGACTTAGCAATCAGCCCCAGCATTTT.

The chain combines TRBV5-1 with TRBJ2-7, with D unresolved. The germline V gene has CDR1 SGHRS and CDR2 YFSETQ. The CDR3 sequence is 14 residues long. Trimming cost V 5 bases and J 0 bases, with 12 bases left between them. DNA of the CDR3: TGCGCCAGCAGTTTCGACACCGACTCCTACGAGCAGTACTTC. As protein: CASSFDTDSYEQYF. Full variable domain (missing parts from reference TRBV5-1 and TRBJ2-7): KAGVTQTPRYLIKTRGQQVTLSCSPISGHRSVSWYQQTPGQGLQFLFEYFSETQRNKGNFPGRFSGRQFSNSRSEMNVSTLELGDSALYLCASSFDTDSYEQYFGPGTRLTVT.

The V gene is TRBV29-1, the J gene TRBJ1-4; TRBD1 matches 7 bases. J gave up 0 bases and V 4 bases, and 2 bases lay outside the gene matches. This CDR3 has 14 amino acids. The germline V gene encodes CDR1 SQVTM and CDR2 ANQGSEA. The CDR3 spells CSVGQGSTNEKLFF. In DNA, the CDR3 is TGCAGCGTTGGACAGGGATCAACTAATGAAAAACTGTTTTTT.

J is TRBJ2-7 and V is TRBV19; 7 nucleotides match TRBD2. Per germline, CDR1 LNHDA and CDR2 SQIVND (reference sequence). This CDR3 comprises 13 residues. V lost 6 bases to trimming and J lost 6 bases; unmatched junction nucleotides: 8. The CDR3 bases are TGTGCCAGTAGCCGGGCGGGAGTATCCGAGCAGTACTTC. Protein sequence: CASSRAGVSEQYF.

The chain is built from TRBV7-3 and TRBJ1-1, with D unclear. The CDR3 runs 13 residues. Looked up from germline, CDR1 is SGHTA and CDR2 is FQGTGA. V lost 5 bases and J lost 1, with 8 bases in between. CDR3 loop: CASSAQRNTEAFF. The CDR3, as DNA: TGTGCCAGCAGCGCACAAAGGAACACTGAAGCTTTCTTT. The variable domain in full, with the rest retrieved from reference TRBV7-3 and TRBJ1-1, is GAGVSQTPSNKVTEKGKYVELRCDPISGHTALYWYRQSLGQGPEFLIYFQGTGAADDSGLPNDRFFAVRPEGSVSTLKIQRTERGDSAVYLCASSAQRNTEAFFGQGTRLTVV.

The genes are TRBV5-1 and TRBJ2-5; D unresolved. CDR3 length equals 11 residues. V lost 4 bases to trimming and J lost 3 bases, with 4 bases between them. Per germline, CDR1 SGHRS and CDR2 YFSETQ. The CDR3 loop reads CASSREETQYF. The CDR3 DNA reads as TGCGCCAGCAGCAGAGAAGAGACCCAGTACTTC.

CDR3 region: CASSESPGNQPQHF. The CDR3 coding sequence is TGTGCCAGCAGTGAATCCCCAGGCAATCAGCCCCAGCATTTT. The chain carries TRBV6-1 and TRBJ1-5, with unresolved D. The CDR3 loop spans 14 amino acids. CDR1 MNHNS and CDR2 SASEGT come from the germline V gene. Trimming cost V 2 bases and J 2 bases, with 7 bases left between them.

The CDR3: CASSLLGADTEAFF. The CDR3 DNA is TGTGCCAGCAGTTTATTGGGGGCTGACACTGAAGCTTTCTTT. The rearrangement joins TRBV27 to TRBJ1-1; tentative D call: TRBD1 (6 bases). From germline, CDR1 is MNHEY and CDR2 SMNVEV (reference sequence). Deletions cut 1 base from V and 3 bases from J, with 9 bases between. The CDR3 contains 14 residues.

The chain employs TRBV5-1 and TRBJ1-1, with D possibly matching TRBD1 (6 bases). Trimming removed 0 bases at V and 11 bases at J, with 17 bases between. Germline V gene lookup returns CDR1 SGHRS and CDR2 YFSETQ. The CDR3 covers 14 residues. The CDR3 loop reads CASSLDSGATGAFF. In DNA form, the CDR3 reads TGCGCCAGCAGCTTGGATTCAGGGGCCACAGGGGCTTTCTTT.

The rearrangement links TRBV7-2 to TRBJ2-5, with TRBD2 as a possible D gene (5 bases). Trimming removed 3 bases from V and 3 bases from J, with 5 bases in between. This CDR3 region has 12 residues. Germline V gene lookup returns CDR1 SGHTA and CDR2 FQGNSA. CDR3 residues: CASSFGEETQYF. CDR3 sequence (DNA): TGTGCCAGCAGCTTCGGGGAAGAGACCCAGTACTTC.

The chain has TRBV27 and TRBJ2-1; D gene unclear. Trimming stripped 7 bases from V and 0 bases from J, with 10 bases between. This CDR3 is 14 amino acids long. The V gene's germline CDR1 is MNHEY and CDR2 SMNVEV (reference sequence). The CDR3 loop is CASKITGSYNEQFF. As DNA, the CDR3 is TGTGCCAGCAAAATTACGGGCTCCTACAATGAGCAGTTCTTC.

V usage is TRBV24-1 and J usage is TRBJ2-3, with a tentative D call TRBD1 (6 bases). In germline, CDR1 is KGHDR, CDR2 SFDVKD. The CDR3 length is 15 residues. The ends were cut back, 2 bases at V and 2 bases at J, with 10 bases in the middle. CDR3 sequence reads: CATSDSGTHTDTQYF. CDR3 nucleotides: TGTGCCACCAGTGATTCCGGGACACACACAGATACGCAGTATTTT.

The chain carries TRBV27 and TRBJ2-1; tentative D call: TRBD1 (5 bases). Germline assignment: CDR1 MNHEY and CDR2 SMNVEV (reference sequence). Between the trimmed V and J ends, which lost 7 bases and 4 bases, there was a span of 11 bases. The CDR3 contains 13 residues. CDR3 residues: CASTKGEYNEQFF. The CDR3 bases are TGTGCCAGCACCAAAGGGGAATACAATGAGCAGTTCTTC.

CDR3 residues: CASSYPADTQYF. The CDR3 region has the DNA TGTGCCAGCAGCTACCCCGCGGATACGCAGTATTTT. V usage is TRBV7-3 and J usage is TRBJ2-3, with D hard to call. The CDR3 consists of 12 residues. V was shortened by 4 bases and J by 6 bases, with 8 bases between the two germline ends. Germline CDR1 and CDR2: SGHTA and FQGTGA. Full variable domain (missing parts from reference TRBV7-3 and TRBJ2-3): GAGVSQTPSNKVTEKGKYVELRCDPISGHTALYWYRQSLGQGPEFLIYFQGTGAADDSGLPNDRFFAVRPEGSVSTLKIQRTERGDSAVYLCASSYPADTQYFGPGTRLTVL.

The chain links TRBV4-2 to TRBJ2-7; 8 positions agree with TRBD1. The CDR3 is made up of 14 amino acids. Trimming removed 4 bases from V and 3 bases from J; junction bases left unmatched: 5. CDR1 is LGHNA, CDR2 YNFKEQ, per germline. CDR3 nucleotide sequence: TGTGCCAGCAGCCGAGGACAGGGACTCTACGAGCAGTACTTC. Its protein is CASSRGQGLYEQYF.

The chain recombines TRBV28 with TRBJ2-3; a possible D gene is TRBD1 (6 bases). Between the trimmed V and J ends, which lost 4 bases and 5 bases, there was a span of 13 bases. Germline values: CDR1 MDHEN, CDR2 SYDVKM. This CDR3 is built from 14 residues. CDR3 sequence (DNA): TGTGCCAGCAGTTCGCAGGGGTTGATAGATACGCAGTATTTT. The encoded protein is CASSSQGLIDTQYF.

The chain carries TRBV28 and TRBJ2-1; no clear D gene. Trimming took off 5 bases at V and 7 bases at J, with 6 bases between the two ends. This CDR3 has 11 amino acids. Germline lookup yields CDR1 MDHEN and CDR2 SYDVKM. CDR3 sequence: CASSPRNEQFF. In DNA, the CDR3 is TGTGCCAGCAGTCCACGGAATGAGCAGTTCTTC.

CDR3 in amino acids: CASSPFTGGDTEAFF. The CDR3 DNA sequence: TGTGCCAGCTCACCATTTACAGGGGGAGACACTGAAGCTTTCTTT. This chain links TRBV18 with TRBJ1-1; 8 nucleotides match TRBD1. Looked up from germline, CDR1 is KGHSH and CDR2 is LQKENI. Trimming removed 2 bases from V and 3 bases from J; junction bases left unmatched: 5. The length of the CDR3 is 15 residues.

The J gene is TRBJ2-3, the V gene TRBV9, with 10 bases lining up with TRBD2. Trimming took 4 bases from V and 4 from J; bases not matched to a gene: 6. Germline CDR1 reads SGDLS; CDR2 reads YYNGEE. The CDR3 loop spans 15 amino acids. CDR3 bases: TGTGCCAGCAGCCCAGGGAGCGGGAGGGCAGATACGCAGTATTTT. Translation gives CASSPGSGRADTQYF.

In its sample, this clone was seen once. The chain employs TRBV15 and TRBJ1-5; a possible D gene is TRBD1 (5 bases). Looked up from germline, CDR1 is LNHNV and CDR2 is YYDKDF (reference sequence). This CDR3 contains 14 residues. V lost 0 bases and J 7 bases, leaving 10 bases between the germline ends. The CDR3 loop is CATSRDGARQPQHF. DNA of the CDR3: TGTGCCACCAGCAGAGATGGGGCCCGGCAGCCCCAGCATTTT.

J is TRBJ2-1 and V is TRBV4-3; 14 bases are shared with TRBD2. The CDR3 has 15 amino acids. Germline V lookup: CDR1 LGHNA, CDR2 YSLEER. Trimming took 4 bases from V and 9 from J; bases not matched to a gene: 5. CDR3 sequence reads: CASSLGLAGGGEQFF. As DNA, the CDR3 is TGCGCCAGCAGCCTAGGACTAGCGGGAGGCGGTGAGCAGTTCTTC.

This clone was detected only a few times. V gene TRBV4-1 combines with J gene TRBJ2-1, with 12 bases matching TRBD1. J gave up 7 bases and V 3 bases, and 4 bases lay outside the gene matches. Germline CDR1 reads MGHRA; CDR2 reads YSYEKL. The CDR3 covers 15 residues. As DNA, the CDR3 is TGCGCCAGCAGCCAGGGACAGGGGGCTTGGAATGAGCAGTTCTTC. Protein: CASSQGQGAWNEQFF.

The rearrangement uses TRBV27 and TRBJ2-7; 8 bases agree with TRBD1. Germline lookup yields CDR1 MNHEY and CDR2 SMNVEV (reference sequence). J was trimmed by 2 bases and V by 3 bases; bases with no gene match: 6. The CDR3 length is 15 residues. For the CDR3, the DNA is TGTGCCAGCAGTTTTCAGGGGGCACGAACCTACGAGCAGTACTTC. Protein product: CASSFQGARTYEQYF.

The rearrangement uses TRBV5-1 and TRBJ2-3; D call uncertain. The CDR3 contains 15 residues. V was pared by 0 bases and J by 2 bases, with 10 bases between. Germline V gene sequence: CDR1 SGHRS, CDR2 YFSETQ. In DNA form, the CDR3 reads TGCGCCAGCAGCTTGGGGCGCCTAGTCACAGATACGCAGTATTTT. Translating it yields CASSLGRLVTDTQYF.

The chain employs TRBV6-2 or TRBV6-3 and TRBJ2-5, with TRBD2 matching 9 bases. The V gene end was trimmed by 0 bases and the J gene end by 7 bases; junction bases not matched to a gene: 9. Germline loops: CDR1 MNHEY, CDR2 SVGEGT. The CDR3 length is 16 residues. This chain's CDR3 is CASSYSASGVPGTQYF. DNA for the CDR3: TGTGCCAGCAGTTACTCGGCTAGCGGGGTCCCCGGGACCCAGTACTTC.

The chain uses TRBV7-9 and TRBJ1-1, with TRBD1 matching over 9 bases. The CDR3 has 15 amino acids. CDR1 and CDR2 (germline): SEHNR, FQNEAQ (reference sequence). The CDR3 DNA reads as TGTGCTGGGGCGGGGGACAGGGTAGCGAACACTGAAGCTTTCTTT. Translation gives CAGAGDRVANTEAFF.